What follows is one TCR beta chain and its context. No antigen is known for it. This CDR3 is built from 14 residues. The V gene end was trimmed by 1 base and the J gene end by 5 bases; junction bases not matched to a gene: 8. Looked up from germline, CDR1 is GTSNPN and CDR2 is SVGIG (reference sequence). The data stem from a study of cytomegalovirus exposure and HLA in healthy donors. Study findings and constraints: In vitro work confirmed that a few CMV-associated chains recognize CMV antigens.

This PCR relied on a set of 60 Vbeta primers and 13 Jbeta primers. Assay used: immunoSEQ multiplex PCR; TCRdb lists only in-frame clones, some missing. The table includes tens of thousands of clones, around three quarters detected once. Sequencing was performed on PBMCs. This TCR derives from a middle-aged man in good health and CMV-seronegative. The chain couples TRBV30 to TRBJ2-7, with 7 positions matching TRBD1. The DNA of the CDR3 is TGTGCCTGGAGTGCTGGACAGGTCTGGAACGAGCAGTACTTC. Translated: CAWSAGQVWNEQYF.